The rows below give T cell receptor beta chains drawn from one sample of a study of blood T cell repertoires in COVID-19. Sequencing used immunoSEQ multiplex PCR; TCRdb keeps in-frame clones, though not all of them. Counted here are 400,000 to 500,000 clones, approximately 90% occurring once; the ten biggest clones make up approximately 1.5%. The sample comprised PBMCs or T cells enriched from blood (not recorded which). These TCRs come from a woman aged 18-30 years who had been exposed to COVID-19. CDR3s include the opening cysteine and the closing phenylalanine or tryptophan. Each record gives: V gene, J gene, clone size, D gene, CDR3 protein, CDR3 DNA. D genes are given only for firm matches. Size tells how often a clone was seen (once, few, many) or the class of an expanded clone, and some rows leave it out.

TRBV19	TRBJ2-5	NA	NA	CASSWTVQETQYF	TGTGCCAGTAGCTGGACAGTACAAGAGACCCAGTACTTC
TRBV18	TRBJ1-1	NA	NA	CASSAMASTWATEAFF	TGTGCCAGCTCAGCCATGGCGAGTACTTGGGCCACTGAAGCTTTCTTT
TRBV7-3	TRBJ2-2	NA	TRBD1	CASSERQGGTGELFF	TGTGCCAGCAGCGAAAGACAGGGGGGCACCGGGGAGCTGTTTTTT
TRBV19	TRBJ1-1	NA	NA	CASSSTGPEAFF	TGTGCCAGTAGTTCCACGGGTCCTGAAGCTTTCTTT
TRBV5-1	TRBJ2-3	NA	TRBD2	CASTQLAGGPQGSDTQYF	TGCGCCAGCACCCAACTAGCGGGAGGACCCCAAGGGTCAGATACGCAGTATTTT
TRBV28	TRBJ2-1	NA	TRBD2	CASSFPTGSGRDNEQFF	TGTGCCAGCAGTTTTCCCACAGGGAGCGGGAGGGACAATGAGCAGTTCTTC
TRBV5-8	TRBJ1-1	NA	NA	CASNFGSDRMNTEAFF	TGTGCCAGCAACTTTGGCTCGGACAGAATGAACACTGAAGCTTTCTTT
TRBV2	TRBJ2-7	NA	NA	CASSEVIASYSYF	TGTGCCAGCAGTGAAGTGATAGCCAGCTATTCGTACTTC
TRBV19	TRBJ1-2	NA	NA	CASSIIGRLVEAPNYGYTF	TGTGCCAGTAGTATTATTGGTCGACTCGTCGAGGCACCTAACTATGGCTACACCTTC
TRBV12-3/TRBV12-4	TRBJ1-1	NA	NA	CASSLSAEAFF	TGTGCCAGCAGTTTGTCGGCTGAAGCTTTCTTT
TRBV12-5	TRBJ2-2	NA	TRBD2	CASGPGAGGNTGELFF	TGTGCTAGTGGTCCGGGAGCGGGGGGAAACACCGGGGAGCTGTTTTTT
TRBV6-5	TRBJ1-6	NA	NA	CASRDSRGSPLHF	TGTGCCAGCAGAGACTCCCGGGGTTCACCCCTCCACTTT
TRBV28	TRBJ1-1	few	TRBD1	CASRETTGAMGTEAFF	TGTGCCAGCAGAGAAACGACAGGGGCTATGGGTACTGAAGCTTTCTTT
TRBV6-4	TRBJ1-5	NA	NA	CASSDRDNNQPQHF	TGTGCCAGCAGTGACCGGGACAACAATCAGCCCCAGCATTTT
TRBV28	TRBJ2-7	NA	NA	CASTDLSSYEQYF	TGTGCCAGCACTGACTTAAGCTCCTACGAGCAGTACTTC
TRBV28	TRBJ1-2	once	NA	CASSFQGRSGYTF	TGTGCCAGCAGTTTCCAGGGAAGGAGCGGCTACACCTTC
TRBV28	TRBJ1-2	NA	NA	CASSLDLAGAGYTF	TGTGCCAGCAGTTTGGACTTAGCAGGAGCCGGCTACACCTTC
TRBV6-5	TRBJ1-1	NA	TRBD1	CASRRRTGETEAFF	TGTGCCAGCAGGAGGAGGACAGGGGAGACTGAAGCTTTCTTT
TRBV18	TRBJ2-3	NA	TRBD2	CASSPPSRGADTQYF	TGTGCCAGCTCACCACCTTCGCGGGGGGCAGATACGCAGTATTTT
TRBV19	TRBJ2-1	NA	TRBD2	CASSFSGSSYNEQFF	TGTGCCAGTAGTTTTAGCGGGAGCTCCTACAATGAGCAGTTCTTC
TRBV5-1	TRBJ2-7	NA	TRBD2	CASSWRGSGSPYEQYF	TGCGCCAGCAGCTGGCGGGGTAGCGGGAGCCCCTACGAGCAGTACTTC
TRBV4-1	TRBJ2-7	NA	NA	CASSQGNSYEQYF	TGCGCCAGCAGCCAAGGTAACTCCTACGAGCAGTACTTC
TRBV4-1	TRBJ2-7	NA	NA	CASSQDPVPYEQYF	TGCGCCAGCAGCCAAGACCCGGTACCCTACGAGCAGTACTTC
TRBV14	TRBJ1-6	NA	TRBD1	CASSGGTGNSPLHF	TGTGCCAGCAGTGGCGGGACAGGGAATTCACCCCTCCACTTT
TRBV7-2	TRBJ1-2	NA	TRBD1	CASSPDRVYYGYTF	TGTGCCAGCAGCCCGGACAGGGTCTACTATGGCTACACCTTC
TRBV5-6	TRBJ2-1	NA	TRBD1	CASRPQGDNEQFF	TGTGCCAGCAGACCGCAGGGGGACAATGAGCAGTTCTTC
TRBV7-9	TRBJ2-1	NA	TRBD1	CASSSGQGHEQFF	TGTGCCAGCAGCTCGGGACAGGGCCATGAGCAGTTCTTC
TRBV5-6	TRBJ2-1	NA	NA	CASSPNLGQNEQFF	TGTGCCAGCAGCCCGAACCTAGGCCAAAATGAGCAGTTCTTC
TRBV6-1	TRBJ2-7	NA	TRBD2	CASSRGGRYEQYF	TGTGCCAGCAGTCGGGGGGGCCGCTACGAGCAGTACTTC
TRBV15	TRBJ2-7	NA	NA	CATSNPTGETYEQYF	TGTGCCACCAGCAACCCGACAGGTGAAACCTACGAGCAGTACTTC
TRBV29-1	TRBJ1-2	NA	NA	CSVVGQGIGYTF	TGCAGCGTTGTGGGGCAGGGGATCGGCTACACCTTC
TRBV27	TRBJ1-1	NA	NA	CASSILAFF	TGTGCCAGCAGTATTCTAGCTTTCTTT
TRBV2	TRBJ1-5	few	TRBD1	CASSEDRGRNQPQHF	TGTGCCAGCAGTGAGGACAGGGGAAGGAATCAGCCCCAGCATTTT
TRBV18	TRBJ1-2	NA	NA	CASSRDTNYGYTF	TGTGCCAGCTCCCGCGACACGAACTATGGCTACACCTTC
TRBV7-9	TRBJ1-3	NA	TRBD1	CASSVQTLQGSGNTIYF	TGTGCCAGCAGCGTTCAAACCTTACAGGGGTCTGGAAACACCATATATTTT
TRBV19	TRBJ2-7	NA	TRBD1	CASRITGTGGFEQYF	TGTGCCAGTAGGATCACCGGGACAGGGGGGTTCGAGCAGTACTTC
TRBV5-1	TRBJ2-1	NA	TRBD2	CASSRDFSGSSDEQFF	TGCGCCAGCAGCCGGGACTTTAGCGGGAGTTCTGATGAGCAGTTCTTC
TRBV16	TRBJ1-5	few	TRBD1	CASSQSDRELQPQHF	TGTGCCAGCAGCCAGTCGGACAGGGAACTTCAGCCCCAGCATTTT
TRBV3-1/TRBV3-2	TRBJ1-1	NA	NA	CASSQDVMYGNTEAFF	TGTGCCAGCAGCCAAGATGTCATGTACGGGAACACTGAAGCTTTCTTT
TRBV4-3	TRBJ1-3	NA	NA	CASSQDERDTYSGNTIYF	TGCGCCAGCAGCCAAGATGAAAGGGACACTTACTCTGGAAACACCATATATTTT
TRBV9	TRBJ2-1	NA	TRBD1	CASSDRDSSYNEQFF	TGTGCCAGCAGCGACCGGGACAGTTCCTACAATGAGCAGTTCTTC
TRBV10-3	TRBJ1-4	NA	TRBD1	CAISERDRGREKLFF	TGTGCCATCAGTGAGAGGGACAGGGGGCGGGAAAAACTGTTTTTT
TRBV7-9	TRBJ1-4	NA	TRBD1	CASSLVQGQNEKLFF	TGTGCCAGCAGCTTAGTACAGGGACAGAATGAAAAACTGTTTTTT
TRBV10-1	TRBJ1-2	NA	NA	CASSAGLGYGYTF	TGCGCCAGCAGTGCTGGGCTTGGGTATGGCTACACCTTC